This record looks at one T cell receptor (beta chain) sequence and its context. Its antigen is currently unknown. This entry belongs to a study of cytomegalovirus exposure and HLA in healthy donors. Assay used: immunoSEQ multiplex PCR; TCRdb lists only in-frame clones, some missing. The sample carries fewer than 250,000 clones, around 80% recorded once. V dropped 6 bases and J dropped 2 bases, with 14 bases sitting between them. CDR3 length: 14 amino acids. Looked up from germline, CDR1 is SGHAT and CDR2 is FQNNGV. Whole-study results and caveats: The study designated some 180 TCR beta chains cytomegalovirus-associated.

The rearrangement links TRBV11-2 to TRBJ2-7; unclear D gene. Sequenced material: PBMCs. This receptor was identified in a woman in her 30s in good health and CMV-seropositive. The CDR3 coding sequence is TGTGCCAGCAGAAAACTACAGCCAACCTACGAGCAGTACTTC. Its protein is CASRKLQPTYEQYF.